One sample yielded the 11 T cell receptor beta chains listed below, sequenced in a study of human T cells and chemical hapten exposure. It was unfractionated whole blood from which total RNA was extracted. TCRdb passed the 5' RACE reads through MiXCR, listing each CDR3 protein once. Of approximately 150,000 distinct CDR3 sequences listed, about 4.3% are singletons. These receptors came from a female donor in good health.

In its sample, this clonotype was seen many times. V gene TRBV7-3 combines with J gene TRBJ1-1; no clear D gene. This CDR3 has 13 residues. Per germline, CDR1 SGHTA and CDR2 FQGTGA. With 5 bases removed from V and 0 bases from J, the gap between germline ends came to 7 bases. CDR3 DNA: TGTGCCAGCAGCCCCAGGCTGAACACTGAAGCTTTCTTT. Protein sequence: CASSPRLNTEAFF.

At least ten counts were recorded for this clonotype. The J gene is TRBJ2-1, the V gene TRBV7-8; unclear D gene. Germline CDR1 reads SGHVS; CDR2 reads FQNEAQ. The CDR3 is 14 residues long. Trimming left V 0 bases short and J 7 bases short, with 10 bases between. CDR3 in amino acids: CASSLALFGNEQFF. The CDR3 nucleotides are TGTGCCAGCAGCTTAGCTCTCTTCGGGAATGAGCAGTTCTTC.

This clonotype was seen repeatedly, ten times or more. The chain recombines TRBV12-3 or TRBV12-4 with TRBJ2-7; 11 bases are shared with TRBD1. V was clipped by 5 bases and J by 1 base; unmatched bases: 10. The CDR3 extends over 17 amino acids. CDR3 amino acids: CASSPHPGTGGSYEQYF. For the CDR3, the DNA is TGTGCCAGCAGTCCACATCCCGGGACAGGGGGTTCCTACGAGCAGTACTTC.

Many counts were recorded for this clonotype. DNA for the CDR3: TGTGCCAGCAGCTCAGATGGGGGTCAGCCCCAGCATTTT. Protein: CASSSDGGQPQHF. The chain combines TRBV7-9 with TRBJ1-5; D might be TRBD1 (5 bases). Between the trimmed V and J ends, which lost 4 bases and 6 bases, there was a span of 10 bases. There are 13 residues in the CDR3. CDR1 is SEHNR and CDR2 is FQNEAQ in the germline V gene (reference sequence). The variable domain in full, completed from reference TRBV7-9 and TRBJ1-5, reads DTGVSQNPRHKITKRGQNVTFRCDPISEHNRLYWYRQTLGQGPEFLTYFQNEAQLEKSRLLSDRFSAERPKGSFSTLEIQRTEQGDSAMYLCASSSDGGQPQHFGDGTRLSIL.

This clonotype was seen repeatedly, ten times or more. V and J are TRBV5-1 and TRBJ2-3; D might be TRBD2 (6 bases). Trimming cost V 6 bases and J 0 bases, with 11 bases left between them. Germline CDR1 SGHRS, CDR2 YFSETQ. This CDR3 is built from 14 residues. The CDR3 nucleotides read TGCGCCAGCATCGCAGGGACTAGCACAGATACGCAGTATTTT. Its translation: CASIAGTSTDTQYF.

This clonotype has a count of ten or more. This rearrangement joins TRBV19 to TRBJ2-3; a weak D match, TRBD2 (7 bases). Trimming took 4 bases from V and 6 from J, leaving 17 bases between them. Germline V CDR1 and CDR2: LNHDA, SQIVND (reference sequence). The CDR3 is made up of 15 amino acids. CDR3 amino acids: CASSNRLRGADTQYF. The CDR3, as DNA: TGTGCCAGTAGTAACCGCCTCCGGGGGGCCGATACGCAGTATTTT.

This clonotype was recorded at least ten times. CDR3 loop: CASSYYRGRTDTQYF. CDR3 nucleotides: TGTGCCAGCAGTTACTACAGGGGACGGACAGATACGCAGTATTTT. The rearrangement links TRBV6-5 to TRBJ2-3; 7 bases map to TRBD1. Germline V gene data show CDR1 as MNHEY and CDR2 as SVGAGI. CDR3 size: 15 residues. The V and J ends lost 1 base and 3 bases, in that order; junction bases with no gene match: 4.

In its sample, this clonotype was seen many times. The chain is built from TRBV7-2 and TRBJ1-2; D gene ambiguous. The CDR3 consists of 15 residues. The ends were cut back, 1 base at V and 0 bases at J, with 9 bases in the middle. CDR1 and CDR2 from the germline V gene are SGHTA and FQGNSA. The CDR3 sequence is CASSLVPRTNYGYTF. For the CDR3, the DNA is TGTGCCAGCAGCTTAGTCCCCAGGACTAACTATGGCTACACCTTC.

This clonotype was seen ten or more times. The rearrangement uses TRBV19 and TRBJ1-5; D possibly corresponds to TRBD1 (5 bases). Germline CDR1 LNHDA, CDR2 SQIVND (reference sequence). The CDR3 contains 15 residues. Trimming took 4 bases from V and 1 from J, leaving 11 bases between them. CDR3 sequence: CASSTQGLSNQPQHF. The DNA for the CDR3 is TGTGCCAGTAGTACCCAGGGACTGAGCAATCAGCCCCAGCATTTT. Complete variable domain (other parts from reference TRBV19 and TRBJ1-5): DGGITQSPKYLFRKEGQNVTLSCEQNLNHDAMYWYRQDPGQGLRLIYYSQIVNDFQKGDIAEGYSVSREKKESFPLTVTSAQKNPTAFYLCASSTQGLSNQPQHFGDGTRLSIL.

This clonotype was recorded at least ten times. The chain recombines TRBV5-1 with TRBJ2-3; 11 bases are a match to TRBD2. Germline V gene lookup returns CDR1 SGHRS and CDR2 YFSETQ. With V trimmed by 4 bases and J by 0 bases, 4 bases remained unmatched. This CDR3 region has 16 residues. CDR3 sequence reads: CASSNPSGGSTDTQYF. The CDR3 DNA follows: TGCGCCAGCAGCAACCCTAGCGGGGGGAGCACAGATACGCAGTATTTT.

This clonotype was detected many times. This chain joins TRBV18 and TRBJ1-1, with D possibly matching TRBD1 (6 bases). Per the germline V gene, CDR1 is KGHSH and CDR2 is LQKENI. V lost 4 bases and J lost 2, with 14 bases in between. There are 15 residues in the CDR3. The CDR3 coding sequence is TGTGCCAGCTCACAATCAGGGGTGGGAAACACTGAAGCTTTCTTT. As protein: CASSQSGVGNTEAFF.